One T cell receptor beta chain is described in this entry. Its specificity is unknown. This entry comes from a study of T cell responses to AZD1222 COVID-19 vaccine. General observations from the study: The donor group comprised mostly white British people and more females; the analysis possibly underestimated clonal diversity. Dominant at 160-218 and 743-854, vaccine-associated CD4 TCRs also spanned spike.

CDR3 size: 13 residues. The germline V gene has CDR1 SGHRS and CDR2 YFSETQ. The V and J ends lost 9 bases and 4 bases, in that order; junction bases with no gene match: 8. Data came from immunoSEQ multiplex PCR; TCRdb stores just in-frame clones and leaves some out. The data hold roughly 140,000 clones, with 85% to 95% observed a single time. The J gene is TRBJ2-5, the V gene TRBV5-1; 8 nucleotides agree with TRBD1. This material consisted of peripheral blood, taken after recovery from COVID-19. The sequence came from an adult who had recovered from COVID-19. The CDR3 protein is CATKQGVGETQYF. In nucleotides, the CDR3 is TGCGCCACCAAACAGGGGGTAGGAGAGACCCAGTACTTC. The full variable domain, with the rest looked up from reference TRBV5-1 and TRBJ2-5, is KAGVTQTPRYLIKTRGQQVTLSCSPISGHRSVSWYQQTPGQGLQFLFEYFSETQRNKGNFPGRFSGRQFSNSRSEMNVSTLELGDSALYLCATKQGVGETQYFGPGTRLLVL.